The entry below describes one T cell receptor beta chain. The method was immunoSEQ multiplex PCR; TCRdb's version includes in-frame clones alone and lacks a portion of them. The data show 80,000 to 90,000 clones, with just over 90% seen just once and under 2.5% held by the top ten. The CDR3 loop spans 14 amino acids. Germline trimming cut 3 bases from V and 3 bases from J; bases unmatched to any gene: 4. Germline V CDR1 and CDR2: LNHNV, YYDKDF (reference sequence). The sample comes from a study of T cells in tuberculosis. Thawed, overnight-rested PBMC were stained with GMM-loaded CD1B tetramer, viability dye and anti-CD3, then sorted. The lipid loaded on the CD1B tetramers was C32 glucose monomycolate from Rhodococcus equi. From each donor, some 96,000 tetramer-negative cells were sorted.

This TCR was sampled from an adult woman with latent tuberculosis. Material: CD1b-GMM tetramer-negative cells sorted from PBMCs. J is TRBJ2-7 and V is TRBV15, with 8 bases aligning to TRBD1. In nucleotides, the CDR3 is TGTGCCACCAGCAGGCCAGGACAGGGCTACGAGCAGTACGTC. This translates into CATSRPGQGYEQYV.